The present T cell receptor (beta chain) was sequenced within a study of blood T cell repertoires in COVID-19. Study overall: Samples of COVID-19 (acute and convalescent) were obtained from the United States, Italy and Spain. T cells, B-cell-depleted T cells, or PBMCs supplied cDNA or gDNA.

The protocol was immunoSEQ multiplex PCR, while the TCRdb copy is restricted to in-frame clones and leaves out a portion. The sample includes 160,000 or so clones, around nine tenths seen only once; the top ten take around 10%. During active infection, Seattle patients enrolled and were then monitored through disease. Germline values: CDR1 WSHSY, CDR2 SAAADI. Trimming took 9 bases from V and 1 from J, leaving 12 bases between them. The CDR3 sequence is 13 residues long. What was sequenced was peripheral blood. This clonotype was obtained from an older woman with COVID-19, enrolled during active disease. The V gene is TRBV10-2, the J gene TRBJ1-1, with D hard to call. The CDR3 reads CASRREWNTEAFF. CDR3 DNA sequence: TGCGCCAGTAGAAGGGAGTGGAACACTGAAGCTTTCTTT.